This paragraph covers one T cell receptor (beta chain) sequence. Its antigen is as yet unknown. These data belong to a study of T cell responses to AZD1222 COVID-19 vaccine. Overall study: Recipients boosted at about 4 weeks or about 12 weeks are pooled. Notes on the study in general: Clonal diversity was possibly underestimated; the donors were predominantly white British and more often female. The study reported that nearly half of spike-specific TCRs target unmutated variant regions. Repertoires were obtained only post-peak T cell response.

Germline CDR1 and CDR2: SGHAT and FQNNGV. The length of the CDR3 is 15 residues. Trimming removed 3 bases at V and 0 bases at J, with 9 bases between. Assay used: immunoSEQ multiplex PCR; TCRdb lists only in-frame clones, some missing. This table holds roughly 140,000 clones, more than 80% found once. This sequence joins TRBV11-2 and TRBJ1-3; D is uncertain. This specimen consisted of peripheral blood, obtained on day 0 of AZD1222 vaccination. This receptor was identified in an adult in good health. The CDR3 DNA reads TGTGCCAGCAGCTTTCAAAGGCCCTCTGGAAACACCATATATTTT. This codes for CASSFQRPSGNTIYF.